A selection of T cell receptor beta chains follows, all from one sample in a study of blood T cell repertoires in COVID-19. TCRdb's table, derived via immunoSEQ multiplex PCR, lists solely in-frame clones and lacks some. The table lists approximately 130,000 clones, under 85% of them singletons, with about a tenth in the top ten. Sequencing used peripheral blood. All receptors derive from a man in his forties with active or convalescent COVID-19. CDR3s include the opening cysteine and the closing phenylalanine or tryptophan. Fields, in order: CDR3 protein, J gene, V gene, D gene. D genes are given only for firm matches.

CDR3 protein: CASSISQGATIYF
J gene: TRBJ1-3
V gene: TRBV7-2
D gene: NA

CDR3 protein: CASSPQTSGGLYNEQFF
J gene: TRBJ2-1
V gene: TRBV18
D gene: TRBD2

CDR3 protein: CASAPQAMNTEAFF
J gene: TRBJ1-1
V gene: TRBV12-5
D gene: NA

CDR3 protein: CASSLEGGGIGELFF
J gene: TRBJ2-2
V gene: TRBV5-1
D gene: TRBD1

CDR3 protein: CASSLWETILDGETQYF
J gene: TRBJ2-5
V gene: TRBV5-1
D gene: NA

CDR3 protein: CASRTGDFNEQFF
J gene: TRBJ2-1
V gene: TRBV18
D gene: TRBD1

CDR3 protein: CATSPTSTGELFF
J gene: TRBJ2-2
V gene: TRBV5-4
D gene: NA

CDR3 protein: CASSPGLQETQYF
J gene: TRBJ2-5
V gene: TRBV5-1
D gene: NA

CDR3 protein: CASSLDLGGSYEQYF
J gene: TRBJ2-7
V gene: TRBV7-2
D gene: TRBD2

CDR3 protein: CASSEQGVGQPQHF
J gene: TRBJ1-5
V gene: TRBV6-1
D gene: TRBD1

CDR3 protein: CASSLTGTDNTRQYF
J gene: TRBJ2-7
V gene: TRBV19
D gene: TRBD1

CDR3 protein: CASSYVQGGTEAFF
J gene: TRBJ1-1
V gene: TRBV6-5
D gene: TRBD1

CDR3 protein: CASGTYNEQFF
J gene: TRBJ2-1
V gene: TRBV7-2
D gene: NA

CDR3 protein: CASRGQGDGYTF
J gene: TRBJ1-2
V gene: TRBV25-1
D gene: TRBD1

CDR3 protein: CAISDQTGNEAFF
J gene: TRBJ1-1
V gene: TRBV10-3
D gene: NA

CDR3 protein: CASRRQGADGTEAFF
J gene: TRBJ1-1
V gene: TRBV2
D gene: TRBD1

CDR3 protein: CASSVGGVANYGYTF
J gene: TRBJ1-2
V gene: TRBV9
D gene: NA

CDR3 protein: CASSLFSGVADTQYF
J gene: TRBJ2-3
V gene: TRBV7-9
D gene: NA

CDR3 protein: CASSLGAGTGVYGANVLTF
J gene: TRBJ2-6
V gene: TRBV7-2
D gene: TRBD1

CDR3 protein: CAISETATGGLNEKLFF
J gene: TRBJ1-4
V gene: TRBV10-3
D gene: TRBD1

CDR3 protein: CASSPPSGAGNTIYF
J gene: TRBJ1-3
V gene: TRBV18
D gene: NA

CDR3 protein: CASSQGPSSGNTIYF
J gene: TRBJ1-3
V gene: TRBV4-2
D gene: NA

CDR3 protein: CASSATFEAFF
J gene: TRBJ1-1
V gene: TRBV25-1
D gene: NA

CDR3 protein: CASSSSGGNIYF
J gene: TRBJ1-3
V gene: TRBV7-6
D gene: NA

CDR3 protein: CASSAGLLGPQHF
J gene: TRBJ1-5
V gene: TRBV7-9
D gene: NA

CDR3 protein: CASSGTVAKNIQYF
J gene: TRBJ2-4
V gene: TRBV2
D gene: NA

CDR3 protein: CASSKARLAGEETQYF
J gene: TRBJ2-5
V gene: TRBV21-1
D gene: NA

CDR3 protein: CASRDTGYSSYNSPLHF
J gene: TRBJ1-6
V gene: TRBV5-1
D gene: NA

CDR3 protein: CASSINPRADYGYTF
J gene: TRBJ1-2
V gene: TRBV19
D gene: NA

CDR3 protein: CASSPRQGMNTEAFF
J gene: TRBJ1-1
V gene: TRBV7-9
D gene: TRBD1

CDR3 protein: CASKRAGGPNTGELFF
J gene: TRBJ2-2
V gene: TRBV9
D gene: TRBD2

CDR3 protein: CASSRSGGGYNEQFF
J gene: TRBJ2-1
V gene: TRBV7-2
D gene: TRBD2

CDR3 protein: CASSLGAGAEAFF
J gene: TRBJ1-1
V gene: TRBV7-3
D gene: NA

CDR3 protein: CSVDGGTANYGYTF
J gene: TRBJ1-2
V gene: TRBV29-1
D gene: NA

CDR3 protein: CASSLRQFNEQFF
J gene: TRBJ2-1
V gene: TRBV11-3
D gene: NA

CDR3 protein: CASSFSSRIAGYGELFF
J gene: TRBJ2-2
V gene: TRBV7-2
D gene: TRBD2

CDR3 protein: CASSQEEQGSALNSYEQYF
J gene: TRBJ2-7
V gene: TRBV4-2
D gene: TRBD1

CDR3 protein: CASTPTSGPSYEQYF
J gene: TRBJ2-7
V gene: TRBV19
D gene: TRBD2

CDR3 protein: CASSGWDRGQPQHF
J gene: TRBJ1-5
V gene: TRBV19
D gene: TRBD1

CDR3 protein: CASSVGAGQKHEQYF
J gene: TRBJ2-7
V gene: TRBV9
D gene: NA

CDR3 protein: CASSFPGSYYGYTF
J gene: TRBJ1-2
V gene: TRBV7-2
D gene: NA

CDR3 protein: CASMPLDSNQPQHF
J gene: TRBJ1-5
V gene: TRBV19
D gene: NA

CDR3 protein: CASSFSPTSGGTDTQYF
J gene: TRBJ2-3
V gene: TRBV7-6
D gene: TRBD2

CDR3 protein: CASSLKQPSSYNEQFF
J gene: TRBJ2-1
V gene: TRBV5-1
D gene: NA

CDR3 protein: CASSGRGQQGAEETQYF
J gene: TRBJ2-5
V gene: TRBV2
D gene: TRBD1

CDR3 protein: CASSYPGSYEQYF
J gene: TRBJ2-7
V gene: TRBV6-5
D gene: NA

CDR3 protein: CASSAGQGVLGEQFF
J gene: TRBJ2-1
V gene: TRBV9
D gene: TRBD1

CDR3 protein: CASTLGGGYEQYF
J gene: TRBJ2-7
V gene: TRBV6-6
D gene: NA

CDR3 protein: CASSQNLEGYTF
J gene: TRBJ1-2
V gene: TRBV28
D gene: NA

CDR3 protein: CAYTGTGGQGQFF
J gene: TRBJ2-1
V gene: TRBV30
D gene: TRBD1

CDR3 protein: CASSEANRGHGYTF
J gene: TRBJ1-2
V gene: TRBV6-1
D gene: TRBD1

CDR3 protein: CAWDRQRSGNTIYF
J gene: TRBJ1-3
V gene: TRBV30
D gene: NA

CDR3 protein: CASSADSGVAEKLFF
J gene: TRBJ1-4
V gene: TRBV5-1
D gene: NA

CDR3 protein: CASSPQGSYNEQFF
J gene: TRBJ2-1
V gene: TRBV7-3
D gene: NA